What follows are 30 T cell receptor beta chains derived from one specimen sequenced in a study of CD8 T cells in Susac syndrome. Random-hexamer reverse transcription was applied to about 0.5 to 1 ug RNA. MiXCR was run by TCRdb on the immunoSEQ multiplex PCR reads, yielding one entry per CDR3 protein. The sample holds 150,000 to 200,000 distinct CDR3 sequences, about 90% seen once. What was sequenced was CD4+ T cells from PBMCs. The receptors come from a human donor in good health.

The V and J genes are TRBV30 and TRBJ2-7; TRBD1 matches at 8 bases. Germline lookup yields CDR1 GTSNPN and CDR2 SVGIG (reference sequence). The V segment lost 2 bases and the J segment 7 bases; nucleotides outside the gene matches: 4. The CDR3 contains 12 residues. The CDR3 sequence: CAWSPTGEEQYF. Here the CDR3 DNA reads TGTGCCTGGAGTCCGACAGGGGAAGAGCAGTACTTC.

The chain has TRBV24-1 and TRBJ1-4; the D gene is possibly TRBD1 (6 bases). Between the trimmed V and J ends, which lost 5 bases and 3 bases, there was a span of 21 bases. Germline assignment: CDR1 KGHDR and CDR2 SFDVKD. This CDR3 has 18 amino acids. The CDR3 nucleotides read TGTGCCACCAGTGCCCCCCCAGGGGCCGCAGGACCTAATGAAAAACTGTTTTTT. Amino acid sequence: CATSAPPGAAGPNEKLFF.

This chain links TRBV3-1 with TRBJ1-2; D not resolved. The germline gives CDR1 LGHDT, CDR2 YNNKEL (reference sequence). Trimming took off 4 bases at V and 4 bases at J, with 10 bases between the two ends. CDR3 length equals 13 residues. CDR3 amino acids: CASSRGRTYGYTF. CDR3 sequence (DNA): TGTGCCAGCAGCCGAGGCAGAACCTATGGCTACACCTTC. The full variable domain, with the rest looked up from reference TRBV3-1 and TRBJ1-2, is DTAVSQTPKYLVTQMGNDKSIKCEQNLGHDTMYWYKQDSKKFLKIMFSYNNKELIINETVPNRFSPKSPDKAHLNLHINSLELGDSAVYFCASSRGRTYGYTFGSGTRLTVV.

This chain uses TRBV7-2 with TRBJ2-3; unclear D gene. Per germline, CDR1 SGHTA and CDR2 FQGNSA. The CDR3 consists of 14 residues. V was cut by 8 bases and J by 1 base, with 13 bases left in between. The CDR3 sequence: CASRVRSGTDTQYF. CDR3 DNA: TGTGCCAGCCGTGTTAGGTCCGGCACAGATACGCAGTATTTT.

V gene TRBV9 combines with J gene TRBJ2-5; 12 bases align to TRBD2. V lost 3 bases, J lost 3 bases, and 6 bases stayed unmatched. This CDR3 has 16 residues. CDR1 and CDR2 (germline): SGDLS, YYNGEE. The CDR3 DNA reads TGTGCCAGCAGCGAGACTAGCGGGAGAGAGGAAGAGACCCAGTACTTC. The encoded protein is CASSETSGREEETQYF.

Here the CDR3 DNA reads TGCAGCGTGTCTCGTGGCCAAGAGACCCAGTACTTC. Residues: CSVSRGQETQYF. The chain combines TRBV29-1 with TRBJ2-5; D is ambiguous. Germline V gives CDR1 SQVTM, CDR2 ANQGSEA. CDR3 size: 12 residues. Between the trimmed V and J ends, which lost 6 bases and 1 base, there was a span of 9 bases.

This chain uses TRBV7-2 with TRBJ2-5; TRBD2 agrees at 7 bases. Losses at the gene ends were 5 bases for V and 9 bases for J; bases not matched to a gene: 3. The CDR3 runs 11 residues. CDR1 is SGHTA and CDR2 is FQGNSA in the germline V gene. CDR3 DNA: TGTGCCAGCAGCCGAGGGAGGGCCCAGTACTTC. Amino acids: CASSRGRAQYF.

The rearrangement links TRBV5-6 to TRBJ1-1; TRBD1 matches at 7 bases. V lost 5 bases, J lost 2 bases, and 6 bases stayed unmatched. This CDR3 has 14 amino acids. Germline values: CDR1 SGHDT, CDR2 YYEEEE. CDR3 coding DNA: TGTGCCAGCAGGGGTCGGACAGGTAACACTGAAGCTTTCTTT. Residues: CASRGRTGNTEAFF.

The chain combines TRBV20-1 with TRBJ2-1; perhaps D is TRBD1 or TRBD2 (5 bases each). The CDR3 totals 16 residues. The germline V gene has CDR1 DFQATT and CDR2 SNEGSKA (reference sequence). V was cut by 1 base and J by 0 bases, with 13 bases left in between. Here the CDR3 reads CSARARDARSYNEQFF. For the CDR3, the DNA is TGCAGTGCTAGAGCCCGGGACGCCCGCTCCTACAATGAGCAGTTCTTC.

V is TRBV7-9 and J is TRBJ1-6, with D unclear. Germline loops: CDR1 SEHNR, CDR2 FQNEAQ (reference sequence). Trimming removed 1 base from V and 7 bases from J, with 5 bases in between. This CDR3 contains 13 residues. The CDR3 nucleotides are TGTGCCAGCAGCTTAGGTGCCAATTCACCCCTCCACTTT. Translating gives CASSLGANSPLHF.

The CDR3 sequence: CASSHNSGLYEQYF. DNA of the CDR3: TGTGCCAGTAGTCACAACTCGGGCCTCTACGAGCAGTACTTC. The chain employs TRBV19 and TRBJ2-7; no clear D. V gave up 5 bases and J gave up 3 bases, with 14 bases separating them. Germline CDR1 and CDR2: LNHDA and SQIVND (reference sequence). The CDR3 covers 14 residues.

The V call is TRBV10-3, the J call TRBJ2-7; 7 nucleotides agree with TRBD1. The CDR3 runs to 14 residues. The germline gives CDR1 ENHRY, CDR2 SYGVKD. Trimming cost V 2 bases and J 2 bases; bases outside gene matches: 3. CDR3 nucleotides: TGTGCCATCAGTGAGCCGGGACAGACCTACGAGCAGTACTTC. Translation: CAISEPGQTYEQYF.

The chain recombines TRBV24-1 with TRBJ1-6, with unresolved D. This CDR3 has 13 residues. CDR1 is KGHDR, CDR2 SFDVKD, per germline. V lost 8 bases to trimming and J lost 7 bases, with 11 bases between them. CDR3 amino acids: CATTPARNSPLHF. CDR3 nucleotides: TGTGCCACCACTCCAGCCAGGAATTCACCCCTCCACTTT.

The chain uses TRBV25-1 and TRBJ2-2; either TRBD1 or TRBD2 may fit D (6 bases each). V lost 8 bases, J lost 0 bases, and 13 bases lay in between. The length of the CDR3 is 15 residues. The germline V gene has CDR1 MGHDK and CDR2 SYGVNS. CDR3 residues: CASQRGATNTGELFF. The CDR3 coding sequence is TGTGCCAGCCAGAGGGGGGCCACGAACACCGGGGAGCTGTTTTTT.

CDR3 sequence: CASSFLTSGGPNTGELFF. DNA of the CDR3: TGCGCCAGCAGCTTCCTGACTAGCGGGGGCCCTAACACCGGGGAGCTGTTTTTT. The rearrangement uses TRBV5-1 and TRBJ2-2; TRBD2 agrees at 12 bases. Losses at the gene ends were 2 bases for V and 2 bases for J; bases not matched to a gene: 7. Germline lookup yields CDR1 SGHRS and CDR2 YFSETQ. The CDR3 is made up of 18 amino acids. The whole variable domain, filled in from reference TRBV5-1 and TRBJ2-2, reads KAGVTQTPRYLIKTRGQQVTLSCSPISGHRSVSWYQQTPGQGLQFLFEYFSETQRNKGNFPGRFSGRQFSNSRSEMNVSTLELGDSALYLCASSFLTSGGPNTGELFFGEGSRLTVL.

The gene calls are TRBV6-5 and TRBJ2-1; 10 nucleotides align to TRBD2. From germline, CDR1 is MNHEY and CDR2 SVGAGI. This CDR3 region has 16 residues. J lost 10 bases, V lost 0 bases, and 9 bases had no gene match. CDR3 nucleotides: TGTGCCAGCAGTTACTCGATGGCTAGCGGGGGAGGGGAGCAGTTCTTC. It yields the protein CASSYSMASGGGEQFF.

CDR3 in DNA: TGTGCCAGCAGCCAGCAGGGTGGCAATCAGCCCCAGCATTTT. Amino acids: CASSQQGGNQPQHF. The chain uses TRBV6-6 and TRBJ1-5, with a possible D match to TRBD1 (5 bases). The CDR3 runs to 14 residues. Trimming removed 6 bases from V and 2 bases from J, with 11 bases in between. Germline CDR1 MNHNY, CDR2 SVGAGI (reference sequence).

V and J are TRBV4-3 and TRBJ2-1; 9 nucleotides agree with TRBD2. The CDR3 has 15 amino acids. V lost 3 bases to trimming and J lost 8 bases; unmatched junction nucleotides: 8. Germline CDR1 LGHNA, CDR2 YSLEER. The DNA for the CDR3 is TGCGCCAGCAGCCAGCGGGGGGGCCGGGTCTATGAGCAGTTCTTC. Its protein is CASSQRGGRVYEQFF.

The chain has TRBV20-1 and TRBJ2-4; D is unclear. The V and J ends lost 5 bases and 1 base respectively, with 9 bases between them. CDR1 is DFQATT and CDR2 is SNEGSKA in the germline V gene (reference sequence). CDR3 length equals 13 residues. The DNA for the CDR3 is TGCAGTGCTCTTACTGGGGCCAAAAACATTCAGTACTTC. This sequence encodes CSALTGAKNIQYF.

The V and J genes are TRBV7-2 and TRBJ2-2, with D hard to call. This CDR3 is built from 13 residues. Trimming pared 5 bases from V and 6 bases from J, leaving 10 bases between. Germline CDR1 is SGHTA and CDR2 is FQGNSA. The CDR3 here is CASSRARAGELFF. CDR3 sequence (DNA): TGTGCCAGCAGCCGGGCAAGGGCCGGGGAGCTGTTTTTT.

This clonotype is a singleton in its sample. J is TRBJ2-1 and V is TRBV6-1; TRBD2 aligns across 7 bases. This CDR3 is 12 amino acids long. Unmatched junction bases numbered 4, after V lost 6 bases and J lost 8 bases. From germline, CDR1 is MNHNS and CDR2 SASEGT. In DNA, the CDR3 is TGTGCCAGCAGGCGCCGGGGGGATGAGCAGTTCTTC. Amino acid sequence: CASRRRGDEQFF.

This sequence joins TRBV7-8 and TRBJ1-6; D not certain. Deletions cut 0 bases from V and 8 bases from J, with 5 bases between. The V gene's germline CDR1 is SGHVS and CDR2 FQNEAQ. The CDR3 is 13 residues long. In DNA, the CDR3 is TGTGCCAGCAGCTTAGCGCGGGATTCACCCCTCCACTTT. Its translation: CASSLARDSPLHF. The full variable domain, its missing parts supplied by reference TRBV7-8 and TRBJ1-6, is GAGVSQSPRYKVAKRGQDVALRCDPISGHVSLFWYQQALGQGPEFLTYFQNEAQLDKSGLPSDRFFAERPEGSVSTLKIQRTQQEDSAVYLCASSLARDSPLHFGNGTRLTVT.

The chain is built from TRBV2 and TRBJ1-1, with D unresolved. The V gene lost 2 bases and the J gene lost 4 bases, with 5 bases spanning the gap. The CDR3 covers 12 residues. CDR1 SNHLY and CDR2 FYNNEI come from the germline V gene. CDR3 in amino acids: CASSERVTEAFF. CDR3 in DNA: TGTGCCAGCAGTGAACGGGTCACTGAAGCTTTCTTT.

This chain links TRBV28 with TRBJ1-2; D perhaps matches TRBD1 (6 bases). V shed 8 bases and J shed 3 bases, with 16 bases lying between them. This CDR3 contains 14 residues. The germline CDR1 and CDR2 sequences are MDHEN and SYDVKM. CDR3 loop: CASRKDSWDYGYTF. CDR3 coding DNA: TGTGCCAGCCGAAAGGACAGTTGGGACTATGGCTACACCTTC.

The V and J genes are TRBV4-1 and TRBJ2-7, with D possibly TRBD2 on 6 matching bases. The CDR3 covers 17 residues. The germline V gene encodes CDR1 MGHRA and CDR2 YSYEKL. Between the trimmed V and J ends, which lost 0 bases and 0 bases, there was a span of 15 bases. The CDR3 region is CASSQDWASVNSYEQYF. The CDR3 DNA reads TGCGCCAGCAGCCAAGATTGGGCTAGCGTTAACTCCTACGAGCAGTACTTC.

The chain joins TRBV5-6 to TRBJ2-1; 8 bases agree with TRBD1. The CDR3 consists of 12 residues. J gave up 16 bases and V 2 bases, and 8 bases lay outside the gene matches. Germline CDR1 SGHDT, CDR2 YYEEEE. CDR3 sequence: CASSFGPGGYFF. In DNA form, the CDR3 reads TGTGCCAGCAGCTTTGGGCCAGGGGGCTATTTCTTC. Supplemented by reference TRBV5-6 and TRBJ2-1, the full variable domain reads DAGVTQSPTHLIKTRGQQVTLRCSPKSGHDTVSWYQQALGQGPQFIFQYYEEEERQRGNFPDRFSGHQFPNYSSELNVNALLLGDSALYLCASSFGPGGYFFGPGTRLTVL.

The rearrangement uses TRBV6-1 and TRBJ2-2, with 8 bases identical to TRBD2. The CDR3 has 17 amino acids. Germline values: CDR1 MNHNS, CDR2 SASEGT. The ends lost 9 bases at V and 0 bases at J; junction bases unmatched: 12. In DNA form, the CDR3 reads TGTGCCAGTGGAGGGCAGCGGGGGTTTACGAACACCGGGGAGCTGTTTTTT. Amino acid sequence: CASGGQRGFTNTGELFF.

The chain joins TRBV18 to TRBJ2-2; D is possibly TRBD1 (5 bases). Trimming stripped 3 bases from V and 4 bases from J, with 9 bases between. Germline V CDR1 and CDR2: KGHSH, LQKENI. This CDR3 contains 14 residues. The CDR3 nucleotides are TGTGCCAGCTCACCGAAGGGGTTCACCGGGGAGCTGTTTTTT. This codes for CASSPKGFTGELFF.

The chain uses TRBV20-1 and TRBJ1-6; weak D call: TRBD1 (5 bases). V was clipped by 2 bases and J by 6 bases, with 14 bases between them. This CDR3 is 15 amino acids long. CDR1 is DFQATT, CDR2 SNEGSKA, per germline (reference sequence). The CDR3: CSARRAGNSNSPLHF. CDR3 DNA: TGCAGTGCTAGAAGGGCAGGGAACTCTAATTCACCCCTCCACTTT.

The chain is built from TRBV19 and TRBJ2-1; 12 bases are shared with TRBD2. The germline V gene has CDR1 LNHDA and CDR2 SQIVND (reference sequence). The CDR3 loop spans 17 amino acids. V was pared by 4 bases and J by 4 bases, with 8 bases of the junction left unmatched. CDR3 region: CASSTGLAGHLYNEQFF. In DNA form, the CDR3 reads TGTGCCAGTAGTACGGGACTAGCGGGTCACTTATACAATGAGCAGTTCTTC.